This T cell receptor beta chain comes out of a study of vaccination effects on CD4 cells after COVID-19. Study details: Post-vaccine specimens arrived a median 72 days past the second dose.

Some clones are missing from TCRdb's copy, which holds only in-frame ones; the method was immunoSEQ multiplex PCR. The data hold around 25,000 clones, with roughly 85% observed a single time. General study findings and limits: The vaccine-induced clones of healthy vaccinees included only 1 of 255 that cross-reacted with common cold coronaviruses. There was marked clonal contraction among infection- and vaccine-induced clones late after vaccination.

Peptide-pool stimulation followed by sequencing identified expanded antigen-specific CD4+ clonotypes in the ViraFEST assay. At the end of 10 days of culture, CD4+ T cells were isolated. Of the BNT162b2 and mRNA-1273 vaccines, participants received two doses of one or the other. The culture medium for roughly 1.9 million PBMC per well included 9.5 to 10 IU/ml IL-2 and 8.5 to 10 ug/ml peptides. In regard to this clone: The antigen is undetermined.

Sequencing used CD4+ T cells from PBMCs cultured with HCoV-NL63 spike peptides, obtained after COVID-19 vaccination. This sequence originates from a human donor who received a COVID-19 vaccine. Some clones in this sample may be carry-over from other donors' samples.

CDR3 DNA sequence: TGTGCCAGCAGCTTAAGGGGACAGGGGGCGAGCGTCCTGACTTTC. This encodes CASSLRGQGASVLTF. The chain carries TRBV7-9 and TRBJ2-6; TRBD1 agrees at 12 bases. Germline V gene data show CDR1 as SEHNR and CDR2 as FQNEAQ (reference sequence). The CDR3 has 15 residues. J gave up 12 bases and V 2 bases, and 5 bases lay outside the gene matches.